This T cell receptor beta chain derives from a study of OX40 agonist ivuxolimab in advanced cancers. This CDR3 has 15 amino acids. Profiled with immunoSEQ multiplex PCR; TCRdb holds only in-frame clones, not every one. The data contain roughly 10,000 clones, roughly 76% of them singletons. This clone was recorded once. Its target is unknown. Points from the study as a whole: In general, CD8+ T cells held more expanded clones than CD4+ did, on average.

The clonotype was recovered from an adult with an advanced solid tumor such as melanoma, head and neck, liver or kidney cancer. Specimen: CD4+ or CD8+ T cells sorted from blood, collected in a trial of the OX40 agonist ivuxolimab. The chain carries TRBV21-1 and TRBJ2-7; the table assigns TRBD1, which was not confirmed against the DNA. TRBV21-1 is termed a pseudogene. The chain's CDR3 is CASSLPGQDPREQYF. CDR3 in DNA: TGTGCCAGCAGCCTCCCGGGACAGGATCCTCGAGAGCAGTACTTC.